This T cell receptor beta chain was recovered during a study of shared clonotypes between healthy human individuals. As defined, naive CD8 cells were CD45RO-negative and positively selected for CCR7, with terminally differentiated effector memory CD45RA+ cells excluded. The V end lost 4 bases, the J end lost 2 bases, and 11 bases lay between the germline ends. The germline CDR1 and CDR2 sequences are SGDLS and YYNGEE. CDR3 size: 14 residues. The table came from immunoSEQ multiplex PCR; TCRdb's copy has only in-frame clones and leaves some out. The top ten hold approximately 1.2% of the sample, which has about 2 million clones, about 95% seen once.

Sequencing was carried out using naive CD8+ T cells sorted from blood. This sequence was found in a man between 18 and 29 years old in good health. The chain links TRBV9 to TRBJ2-3, with D hard to call. The CDR3 protein is CASSTDGSTDTQYF. CDR3 nucleotides: TGTGCCAGCAGCACGGACGGTTCCACAGATACGCAGTATTTT.